The rows below give T cell receptor beta chains drawn from one sample of a study of identical twins. From the 5' RACE reads, TCRdb called clonotypes with MiXCR, one entry per CDR3 protein. The table includes some 460,000 distinct CDR3 sequences, approximately 14% detected once. Another study also made use of these data, one on yellow fever vaccine responses in identical twins.

Input material: CD4+ T cells sorted from blood. The source of these receptors is a woman younger than 35 in good health. CDR3s include the opening cysteine and the closing phenylalanine or tryptophan. The D gene is left open where the match is weak. Only some rows state a clone size, as once, few, many or a class for expanded clones.

TRBJ2-1,TRBD2,TRBV6-6,.,TGTGCCAGCAGGGGGCGGGAGAGCAATGAGCAGTTCTTC,CASRGRESNEQFF
TRBJ2-2,.,TRBV29-1,few,TGCAGCTACACGGGGCCCGGGAGAAACACCGGGGAGCTGTTTTTT,CSYTGPGRNTGELFF
TRBJ2-1,TRBD2,TRBV20-1,.,TGCAGTGCTAGAGAGGGAAGCGGGACCTCCTACAATGAGCAGTTCTTC,CSAREGSGTSYNEQFF
TRBJ2-7,TRBD1,TRBV28,.,TGTGCCAGCACCAGTGCGTCCGGGACAGGCTTATCCTACGAGCAGTACTTC,CASTSASGTGLSYEQYF
TRBJ2-2,TRBD2,TRBV6-5,few,TGTGCCAGCAGTTACTCTCCCCTAGCGGGGATGAACACCGGGGAGCTGTTTTTT,CASSYSPLAGMNTGELFF
TRBJ2-1,TRBD1,TRBV5-1,.,TGCGCCAGCAGCTTGACTCCAGGGGGCTCCTACAATGAGCAGTTCTTC,CASSLTPGGSYNEQFF
TRBJ2-1,TRBD1,TRBV7-2,.,TGTGCCAGCAGTCAAATCGGGACAGGGGCTAGAAATGAGCAGTTCTTC,CASSQIGTGARNEQFF
TRBJ2-7,.,TRBV7-9,.,TGTGCCAGCAGCCCCCTGACAGGTTTATTCTACGAGCAGTACTTC,CASSPLTGLFYEQYF
TRBJ2-6,.,TRBV20-1,.,TGCAGTGCTCCCCCCGGGCGCTCTGGGGCCAACGTCCTGACTTTC,CSAPPGRSGANVLTF
TRBJ2-5,TRBD2,TRBV9,.,TGTGCCAGCAGCGTAGGGGGACTAGCGGGGGACCAAGAGACCCAGTACTTC,CASSVGGLAGDQETQYF
TRBJ2-5,TRBD2,TRBV5-1,few,TGCGCCAGCAGCCGTCATCTAGCGGATACAACCCGGACCCAAGAGACCCAGTACTTC,CASSRHLADTTRTQETQYF
TRBJ2-6,.,TRBV7-2,.,TGTGCCAGCAGCTTTCAGGGTCACACGAACGTCCTGACTTTC,CASSFQGHTNVLTF
TRBJ2-1,.,TRBV14,.,TGTGCCAGCAGCCATAAAAGGGGAATATACGGGGGAACGGGGTACAATGAGCAGTTCTTC,CASSHKRGIYGGTGYNEQFF
TRBJ2-4,TRBD2,TRBV7-9,many,TGTGCCAGCAGCTCTATAGGACTAGCGGGGGTCAAAAACATTCAGTACTTC,CASSSIGLAGVKNIQYF
TRBJ1-6,TRBD1,TRBV20-1,.,TGCAGTGCTACAGGGGGATCGAATTCACCCCTCCACTTT,CSATGGSNSPLHF
TRBJ2-1,TRBD2,TRBV7-7,few,TGTGCTAGCAGCTTACTAGGAGAAAGCGGGGGGGGCAATGAGCAGTTCTTC,CASSLLGESGGGNEQFF
TRBJ2-7,TRBD2,TRBV10-3,.,TGTGCCATCAAACCGGCTAGCGGGAGTTTAGAGCAGTACTTC,CAIKPASGSLEQYF
TRBJ2-4,.,TRBV19,.,TGTGCCAGTAGTACATACACCAATCTAGCCAAAAACATTCAGTACTTC,CASSTYTNLAKNIQYF
TRBJ2-1,.,TRBV4-3,many,TGCGCCAGCAGCCAAGTTGCAGGGACCTACAATGAGCAGTTCTTC,CASSQVAGTYNEQFF
TRBJ2-3,TRBD2,TRBV18,.,TGTGCCAGCTCAGCCTTGGCGGGGGGTACCTCCGGAGATACGCAGTATTTT,CASSALAGGTSGDTQYF
TRBJ2-3,TRBD1,TRBV28,.,TGTGCCAGCAGTCTGACAGGGGGGTTTACAGATACGCAGTATTTT,CASSLTGGFTDTQYF
TRBJ2-5,TRBD2,TRBV20-1,.,TGCAGTGCAAATGAGCCTAGCGGGAGGAAACAAGAGACCCAGTACTTC,CSANEPSGRKQETQYF
TRBJ2-1,TRBD1,TRBV28,.,TGTGCCAGCACCTCCCCCGGACAGGGATCCTACAATGAGCAGTTCTTC,CASTSPGQGSYNEQFF
TRBJ1-1,TRBD1,TRBV12-3/TRBV12-4,few,TGTGCCAGCAGTTTACAGGGGGTCGACACTGAAGCTTTCTTT,CASSLQGVDTEAFF
TRBJ2-3,.,TRBV12-3/TRBV12-4,.,TGTGCCAGCAGGAGCGGAGCAAGTAGTGCAGATACGCAGTATTTT,CASRSGASSADTQYF
TRBJ2-6,.,TRBV9,few,TGTGCCAGCAGCGTAGCGGGGGCTGGGGCCAACGTCCTGACTTTC,CASSVAGAGANVLTF
TRBJ2-7,TRBD2,TRBV27,few,TGTGCCAGCAGACCTAGCGGGACTGTCTACGAGCAGTACTTC,CASRPSGTVYEQYF
TRBJ2-2,.,TRBV6-1,few,TGTGCCAGCCAGACTAGGAGCACCGGGGAGCTGTTTTTT,CASQTRSTGELFF
TRBJ2-4,.,TRBV2,few,TGTGCCAGCAGTGCTCTAACCAAAAACATTCAGTACTTC,CASSALTKNIQYF
TRBJ1-6,.,TRBV4-1,.,TGCGCCACAGACACCGGGGACTATAATTCACCCCTCCACTTT,CATDTGDYNSPLHF
TRBJ1-2,TRBD1,TRBV5-1,many,TGCGCCAGCAGCGCGGGACAGAACTATGGCTACACCTTC,CASSAGQNYGYTF
TRBJ2-7,TRBD2,TRBV24-1,few,TGTGCCACCAGTGATCCGGGACTAGCGGGAGTGGAGCAGTACTTC,CATSDPGLAGVEQYF
TRBJ2-5,.,TRBV15,.,TGTGCCACCAGCGGAGGACTGGGAGAGACCCAGTACTTC,CATSGGLGETQYF
TRBJ2-2,TRBD2,TRBV20-1,.,TGCTGTGCTAGGGACGGGACTAGCGGGAGTTTTATCGGGGAGCTGTTTTTT,CCARDGTSGSFIGELFF
TRBJ2-7,.,TRBV20-1,.,TGCAGAGTAGGGACCTACGAGCAGTACTTC,CRVGTYEQYF
TRBJ2-1,.,TRBV28,few,TGTGCCAGCACAAGGCGGGACTACAATGAGCAGTTCTTC,CASTRRDYNEQFF
TRBJ2-7,TRBD2,TRBV4-3,.,TGCGCCAGCAGCCAAGATAGCGGGGGCGGCCAAAAGCAGTACTTC,CASSQDSGGGQKQYF
TRBJ2-2,TRBD1,TRBV10-1,few,TGCGCCAGCGGACAGGGGTACACCGGGGAGCTGTTTTTT,CASGQGYTGELFF
TRBJ2-1,TRBD2,TRBV7-2,.,TGTGCCAGCAGCCGTGCGGCGGGGGGCTACTATGAGCAGTTCTTC,CASSRAAGGYYEQFF
TRBJ2-1,TRBD2,TRBV4-3,once,TGCGCCAGCAGCCATTTAACTAGCGGGACTTCCTACAATGAGCAGTTCTTC,CASSHLTSGTSYNEQFF
TRBJ2-7,TRBD2,TRBV29-1,few,TGCAGCGTTGCGACTAGCGGGAACCTCGAGCAGTACTTC,CSVATSGNLEQYF
TRBJ2-2,.,TRBV3-1,many,TGTGCCAGCAGCCAACGCGGCACCGGGGAGCTGTTTTTT,CASSQRGTGELFF
TRBJ2-2,TRBD2,TRBV7-9,.,TGTGCCAGCAGCTCCATGGGACTAGCGGGACGTACCGGGGAGCTGTTTTTT,CASSSMGLAGRTGELFF
TRBJ2-1,TRBD2,TRBV5-8,.,TGTGCCAGCAGCCTCCGGTCTAGCGGGAATTACAATGAGCAGTTCTTC,CASSLRSSGNYNEQFF
TRBJ1-4,TRBD1,TRBV20-1,many,TGCAGTGCTAGTAGCGGTCGGTTACAGGGGAATGAAAAACTGTTTTTT,CSASSGRLQGNEKLFF
TRBJ2-7,TRBD1,TRBV27,.,TGTGCCAGCAGTTTAACAGGGGTTTTCCACGAGCAGTACTTC,CASSLTGVFHEQYF
TRBJ2-7,TRBD1,TRBV2,few,TGTGCCGGCAGGGGGCAGGCCTACGAGCAGTACTTC,CAGRGQAYEQYF
TRBJ1-4,TRBD1,TRBV3-1,.,TGTGCCAGCAGCCAAGGACAGGGGGCTTATGAAAAACTGTTTTTT,CASSQGQGAYEKLFF
TRBJ2-7,TRBD2,TRBV6-2/TRBV6-3,.,TGTGCCAGCAGTTCCCGAGCGGGAAGCTCCTACGAGCAGTACTTC,CASSSRAGSSYEQYF
TRBJ2-1,.,TRBV10-3,few,TGTGCCATCAGAAGCACGCAAAGCTCCTACAATGAGCAGTTCTTC,CAIRSTQSSYNEQFF
TRBJ2-5,.,TRBV7-7,few,TGTGCTAGCAGCCCCTCGGTAGGGGCACGGGAGACCCAGTACTTC,CASSPSVGARETQYF
TRBJ2-5,TRBD2,TRBV28,few,TGTGCCAGCAGTCTAGTAGCGGGAAGTGAGACCCAGTACTTC,CASSLVAGSETQYF
TRBJ2-5,.,TRBV20-1,.,TGCAGTGCTAGGGGTCAGGCAGGTCAAGAGACCCAGTACTTC,CSARGQAGQETQYF
TRBJ2-1,.,TRBV6-2/TRBV6-3,few,TGTGCCAGCAGTTACGAAAGCGGGTTTTACAATGAGCAGTTCTTC,CASSYESGFYNEQFF
TRBJ2-1,.,TRBV20-1,.,TGCAGTGCTAGAGGAATTCTAGCTGCAGGCCACAATGAGCAGTTCTTC,CSARGILAAGHNEQFF
TRBJ2-5,.,TRBV9,many,TGTGCCAGCAGCGTAGCGGAGACCCAGTACTTC,CASSVAETQYF
TRBJ2-3,.,TRBV10-3,few,TGTGCCATCAGCTCCGACAGGATGGATACGCAGTATTTT,CAISSDRMDTQYF
TRBJ2-7,TRBD2,TRBV6-5,.,TGTGCCAGCAGTTACTCATGGCTAGCGGCCTACGAGCAGTACTTC,CASSYSWLAAYEQYF